These 19 T cell receptor beta chains originate from one sample sequenced in a study of cytotoxic CD8 clonotypes in ibrutinib-treated CLL. Profiled with immunoSEQ multiplex PCR; TCRdb holds only in-frame clones, not every one. Among around 140,000 clones listed, 80% to 90% were seen once. Sequenced here: PBMCs, sampled after 24 months of ibrutinib treatment. The source of these receptors is a human donor with chronic lymphocytic leukemia.

The chain combines TRBV18 with TRBJ2-7; possibly TRBD2 for D (5 bases). V was clipped by 0 bases and J by 4 bases, with 7 bases between them. The length of the CDR3 is 13 residues. Germline V gene data show CDR1 as KGHSH and CDR2 as LQKENI. The CDR3 is CASSPPGSYEQYF. In DNA form, the CDR3 reads TGTGCCAGCTCACCACCTGGGAGTTACGAGCAGTACTTC.

This clone showed up just once. The rearrangement joins TRBV4-2 to TRBJ1-3; TRBD1 might be the D (6 bases). Germline CDR1 and CDR2: LGHNA and YNFKEQ. CDR3 size: 19 residues. The V gene lost 3 bases and the J gene lost 4 bases, with 25 bases spanning the gap. CDR3 region: CASSHLTGSFSLTGNTIYF. The CDR3 DNA reads as TGTGCCAGCAGCCACTTGACAGGATCATTCAGTCTTACGGGAAACACCATATATTTT.

The rearrangement links TRBV7-9 to TRBJ1-2; D remains unclear. CDR1 is SEHNR, CDR2 FQNEAQ, per germline (reference sequence). V was trimmed by 2 bases and J by 8 bases, leaving 15 bases between them. CDR3 length equals 14 residues. As DNA, the CDR3 is TGTGCCAGCAGCTTATTAGGTCCAGGCACGGGCTACACCTTC. The encoded protein is CASSLLGPGTGYTF.

The chain couples TRBV19 to TRBJ1-5; 9 positions match TRBD1. The CDR3 consists of 16 residues. The germline gives CDR1 LNHDA, CDR2 SQIVND (reference sequence). The trim removed 4 bases at V and 7 bases at J, leaving 11 bases unmatched. The DNA for the CDR3 is TGTGCCAGTAGTAGACTGACAGGGGGTCAGGGACAGCCCCAGCATTTT. It translates to CASSRLTGGQGQPQHF.

The V call is TRBV5-6, the J call TRBJ2-2; 14 bases align to TRBD2. V was pared by 2 bases and J by 3 bases, with 9 bases of the junction left unmatched. The germline V gene has CDR1 SGHDT and CDR2 YYEEEE. There are 19 residues in the CDR3. CDR3 sequence: CASSFSGTSGGYYTGELFF. The CDR3 DNA is TGTGCCAGCAGCTTCTCCGGGACTAGCGGGGGTTATTACACCGGGGAGCTGTTTTTT.

The V call is TRBV11-3, the J call TRBJ1-1; 9 positions match TRBD1. Germline loops: CDR1 SGHNT, CDR2 YENEEA. V dropped 1 base and J dropped 5; count of bases not matched to a gene: 14. This CDR3 region has 18 residues. CDR3 DNA: TGTGCCAGCAGCTTAGGCGCCCCCGGGACAGGGCGAAGAACTGAAGCTTTCTTT. Translated: CASSLGAPGTGRRTEAFF.

This chain links TRBV18 with TRBJ2-7; 9 bases match TRBD1. Germline V gives CDR1 KGHSH, CDR2 LQKENI. J gave up 4 bases and V 3 bases, and 1 base lay outside the gene matches. This CDR3 region has 13 residues. CDR3 coding DNA: TGTGCCAGCTCACCGACAGGGGGGTACGAGCAGTACTTC. It translates to CASSPTGGYEQYF.

The chain uses TRBV6-5 and TRBJ2-7, with 8 nucleotides matching TRBD2. CDR3 size: 14 residues. V dropped 4 bases and J dropped 4; count of bases not matched to a gene: 6. Per the germline V gene, CDR1 is MNHEY and CDR2 is SVGAGI. This CDR3 is CASSSLTGGYEQYF. DNA for the CDR3: TGTGCCAGCAGTTCCCTGACGGGAGGGTACGAGCAGTACTTC.

The chain is built from TRBV6-5 and TRBJ2-5; no clear D. The end of the DNA is better explained by TRBJ2-7, so the J call may be wrong. The CDR3 is 14 residues long. CDR1 and CDR2 (germline): MNHEY, SVGAGI. The chain's CDR3 is CASSYSYDTYEQYF. CDR3 sequence (DNA): TGTGCCAGCAGTTACTCCTACGACACCTACGAGCAGTACTTC.

The chain is built from TRBV10-3 and TRBJ2-5; D possibly uses TRBD1 or TRBD2 (6 bases each). CDR1 and CDR2 (germline): ENHRY, SYGVKD. The CDR3 consists of 14 residues. The V gene lost 11 bases and the J gene lost 4 bases, with 20 bases spanning the gap. CDR3 nucleotides: TGTGCCTCCAAGACGGGAGAAGGGGGAGAGACCCAGTACTTC. Translating it yields CASKTGEGGETQYF.

The chain links TRBV5-6 to TRBJ1-4, with D maybe TRBD1 (5 bases). Trimming stripped 7 bases from V and 8 bases from J, with 15 bases between. Germline V gives CDR1 SGHDT, CDR2 YYEEEE. There are 13 residues in the CDR3. CDR3 in amino acids: CASARGGVEKLFF. The DNA of the CDR3 is TGTGCCAGCGCCCGGGGGGGAGTAGAAAAACTGTTTTTT.

The chain has TRBV28 and TRBJ2-1; D might be TRBD1 or TRBD2, each matching 5 bases. Germline V gene data show CDR1 as MDHEN and CDR2 as SYDVKM. The V end lost 3 bases, the J end lost 2 bases, and 17 bases lay between the germline ends. CDR3 size: 17 residues. The CDR3 protein is CASSFEGPGTTYNEQFF. The DNA of the CDR3 is TGTGCCAGCAGTTTCGAGGGGCCCGGGACCACCTACAATGAGCAGTTCTTC.

J is TRBJ2-7 and V is TRBV28, with 9 bases lining up with TRBD2. V trimming: 3 bases; J trimming: 7 bases; junction bases outside the gene matches: 10. Germline V gives CDR1 MDHEN, CDR2 SYDVKM. CDR3 size: 15 residues. The CDR3 loop reads CASSLWREGPKEQYF. The CDR3 DNA follows: TGTGCCAGCAGTTTGTGGCGGGAGGGCCCTAAGGAGCAGTACTTC.

V and J are TRBV4-2 and TRBJ2-7; no definite D call. Germline V gene lookup returns CDR1 LGHNA and CDR2 YNFKEQ. V was shortened by 0 bases and J by 0 bases, with 6 bases between the two germline ends. The CDR3 spans 14 residues. This CDR3 is CASSQEPGSYEQYF. The CDR3 nucleotides are TGTGCCAGCAGCCAAGAACCAGGCTCCTACGAGCAGTACTTC.

This chain connects TRBV30 to TRBJ1-4, with 8 nucleotides matching TRBD1. V lost 3 bases, J lost 7 bases, and 1 base stayed unmatched. CDR3 length equals 12 residues. CDR1 and CDR2 from the germline V gene are GTSNPN and SVGIG (reference sequence). For the CDR3, the DNA is TGTGCCTGGAGCAGGGGGCGTGAAAAACTGTTTTTT. Translating gives CAWSRGREKLFF.

In this sample, this clone turned up a few times. The rearrangement links TRBV7-3 to TRBJ2-7; 10 positions match TRBD1. Germline trimming cut 5 bases from V and 2 bases from J; bases unmatched to any gene: 3. The length of the CDR3 is 14 residues. The germline V gene encodes CDR1 SGHTA and CDR2 FQGTGA. The CDR3, as DNA: TGTGCCAGCAGCCCCGGACAGGGGGCCTACGAGCAGTACTTC. As protein: CASSPGQGAYEQYF.

The chain uses TRBV6-1 and TRBJ1-2; TRBD1 might be the D (5 bases). V was shortened by 8 bases and J by 3 bases, with 13 bases between the two germline ends. The CDR3 extends over 13 amino acids. The germline CDR1 and CDR2 sequences are MNHNS and SASEGT. As DNA, the CDR3 is TGTGCCAGCGCGGGGACCGCCCACTATGGCTACACCTTC. Amino acids: CASAGTAHYGYTF.

The gene calls are TRBV9 and TRBJ2-2; no reliable D call. Germline CDR1 SGDLS, CDR2 YYNGEE. Trimming stripped 3 bases from V and 4 bases from J, with 13 bases between. This CDR3 comprises 15 residues. CDR3 region: CASSAVPDGTGELFF. The CDR3 DNA reads TGTGCCAGCAGCGCCGTCCCTGACGGCACCGGGGAGCTGTTTTTT. The variable domain in full, completed from reference TRBV9 and TRBJ2-2, reads DSGVTQTPKHLITATGQRVTLRCSPRSGDLSVYWYQQSLDQGLQFLIQYYNGEERAKGNILERFSAQQFPDLHSELNLSSLELGDSALYFCASSAVPDGTGELFFGEGSRLTVL.

This clone was seen a handful of times. The chain uses TRBV11-2 and TRBJ2-1, with D perhaps TRBD1 (5 bases). Germline assignment: CDR1 SGHAT and CDR2 FQNNGV. V gave up 5 bases and J gave up 9 bases, with 23 bases separating them. The CDR3 runs 16 residues. This CDR3 is CASSTGRGRADSEQFF. CDR3 DNA sequence: TGTGCCAGCAGCACGGGCCGCGGACGGGCCGACAGTGAGCAGTTCTTC.